This is a list of T cell receptor beta chains from one sample in a study of blood T cell repertoires in COVID-19. Libraries were prepared by immunoSEQ multiplex PCR; TCRdb keeps only in-frame clonotypes and omits some of them. The sample yields under 150,000 clones, approximately 86% seen once. Material for sequencing was PBMCs or T cells enriched from blood (not recorded which). These receptors originate from a woman aged 45-59 years who had recovered from COVID-19. The CDR3 runs from the conserved cysteine through the conserved F or W.

CASSLNPGGDTQYF,TRBV7-3,TRBJ2-3
CASSKGRATIYF,TRBV14,TRBJ1-3
CASSVVAEAFF,TRBV2,TRBJ1-1
CSVEARDRGVTGELFF,TRBV29-1,TRBJ2-2
CASSSSQGGSNQPQHF,TRBV6-5,TRBJ1-5
CASSYARVNQPQHF,TRBV6-5,TRBJ1-5
CASSLNGENSPLHF,TRBV7-3,TRBJ1-6
CATRGGLNTEAFF,TRBV6-5,TRBJ1-1
CASSQGQRNTEAFF,TRBV7-9,TRBJ1-1
CASSRGNSGEQYF,TRBV5-4,TRBJ2-7
CASQRDKNYGYTF,TRBV2,TRBJ1-2
CASSDPGTSGGTGELFF,TRBV10-1,TRBJ2-2
CASSFAGDIADTQYF,TRBV7-3,TRBJ2-3
CASSFPAGATYEQYF,TRBV6-5,TRBJ2-7
CASLTQGGPLYGYTF,TRBV6-5,TRBJ1-2
CASSLVSGTGGYEQYF,TRBV7-8,TRBJ2-7
CASSPTGTGQETQYF,TRBV5-8,TRBJ2-5
CASSQVRGNTIYF,TRBV4-1,TRBJ1-3
CASSLSQGDYGYTF,TRBV11-3,TRBJ1-2
CASSYHSLNYGYTF,TRBV3-1/TRBV3-2,TRBJ1-2
CASSLGWGGRADTQYF,TRBV7-8,TRBJ2-3
CASLPQTTGAYGYTF,TRBV19,TRBJ1-2
CASSLDLTSGTDTQYF,TRBV11-2,TRBJ2-3
CASRLYSGGASNTGELFF,TRBV7-6,TRBJ2-2
CASSFLNAGGLKNIQYF,TRBV7-2,TRBJ2-4
CASSESGRAGELFF,TRBV10-1,TRBJ2-2
CASSGPGGRTGELFF,TRBV10-1,TRBJ2-2
CASSSPSDAGELFF,TRBV7-3,TRBJ2-2
CASPRTGGRDAPRRDEQFF,TRBV27,TRBJ2-1
CSVVRQGHEKLFF,TRBV29-1,TRBJ1-4
CASSPLGGPDTGELFF,TRBV7-9,TRBJ2-2
CASRQAGGLHNEQFF,TRBV27,TRBJ2-1
CASTTQGAGPYGYTF,TRBV28,TRBJ1-2
CASSVVRGSPLHF,TRBV9,TRBJ1-6
CATSRAGQGHYGYTF,TRBV15,TRBJ1-2
CASSSGNSYNEQFF,TRBV6-5,TRBJ2-1
CASRGGGSNQPQHF,TRBV19,TRBJ1-5
CASSEGQGQEAFF,TRBV2,TRBJ1-1
CASSDSRGRNTEAFF,TRBV6-4,TRBJ1-1
CASSYPRDREGNEQFF,TRBV6-5,TRBJ2-1
CASSIERSYEQYF,TRBV19,TRBJ2-7
CAWSNERTGGYEQYF,TRBV30,TRBJ2-7
CAISGAGETNTEAFF,TRBV10-3,TRBJ1-1
CASSLDWGLNSPLHF,TRBV5-1,TRBJ1-6
CASSQGTGLNPGNTIYF,TRBV3-1/TRBV3-2,TRBJ1-3
CASSLGQGGNQPQHF,TRBV5-5,TRBJ1-5
CASSPNLDRSNQPQHF,TRBV7-8,TRBJ1-5
CASSQRQGSSYEQYF,TRBV4-1,TRBJ2-7
CASSQDRWEAHTEAFF,TRBV4-3,TRBJ1-1
CASRPGQGGNYGYTF,TRBV6-5,TRBJ1-2
CASSGRGANTGELFF,TRBV10-2,TRBJ2-2
CASSNSWNQPQHF,TRBV12-3/TRBV12-4,TRBJ1-5
CASTRDRSPPGELFF,TRBV10-1,TRBJ2-2
CASSINVLGAYEQYF,TRBV19,TRBJ2-7
CASSLRSGFSSYNSPLHF,TRBV5-1,TRBJ1-6
CASSLGSSYNSPLHF,TRBV5-8,TRBJ1-6
CASSLVGTGSTEAFF,TRBV11-3,TRBJ1-1
CASSQTLTGSNEKLFF,TRBV11-2,TRBJ1-4
CASSPDRVYEQYF,TRBV7-2,TRBJ2-7
CATSRGPGITEAFF,TRBV15,TRBJ1-1